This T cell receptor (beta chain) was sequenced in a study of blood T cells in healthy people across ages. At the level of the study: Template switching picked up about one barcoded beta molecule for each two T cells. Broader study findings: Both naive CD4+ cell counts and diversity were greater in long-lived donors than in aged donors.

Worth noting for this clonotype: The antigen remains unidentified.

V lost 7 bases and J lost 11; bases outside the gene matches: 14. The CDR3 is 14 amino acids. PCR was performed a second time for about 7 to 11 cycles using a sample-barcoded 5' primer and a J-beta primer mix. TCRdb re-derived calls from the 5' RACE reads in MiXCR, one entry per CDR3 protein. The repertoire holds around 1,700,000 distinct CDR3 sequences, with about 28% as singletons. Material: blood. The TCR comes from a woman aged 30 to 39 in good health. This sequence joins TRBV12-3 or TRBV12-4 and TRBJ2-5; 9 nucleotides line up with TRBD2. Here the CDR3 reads CASTPGGGGVKQYF. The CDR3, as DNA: TGTGCCAGCACCCCAGGTGGCGGGGGGGTCAAGCAGTACTTC.